This TCR beta chain was observed in a study of early T cells in non-severe SARS-CoV-2 infection. General study findings and limits: VDJdb matching, biased toward anti-spike CD8 responses, missed private and CD4 specificities.

By share of the sample, this clonotype is medium-sized. Its antigen is not identified. Unique molecular identifiers were attached to individual cDNA molecules. TCRdb re-analysed the 5' RACE reads in MiXCR, keeping a single row per CDR3 protein. The sample contains 30,000 to 40,000 distinct CDR3 sequences, approximately 7.1% of which appear only once. V gave up 1 base and J gave up 3 bases, with 10 bases separating them. Looked up from germline, CDR1 is LGHNA and CDR2 is YSLEER. This CDR3 has 14 residues. Sequencing was performed on whole blood, taken at baseline. The J gene is TRBJ2-7, the V gene TRBV4-3, with unresolved D. The TCR sequence derives from an adult who was a healthcare worker with PCR-confirmed SARS-CoV-2 infection or an uninfected control (not recorded which). The CDR3 reads CASSQARENYEQYF. The CDR3 region has the DNA TGCGCCAGCAGCCAAGCCAGAGAGAACTACGAGCAGTACTTC.